Listed below are T cell receptor beta chains from one sample, sequenced in a study of blood T cell repertoires in COVID-19. Assay: immunoSEQ multiplex PCR; the TCRdb copy retains only in-frame clones and omits some. This table holds about 120,000 clones, about 85% found once. The specimen sequenced was peripheral blood. The receptor set was obtained from a man in his fifties or sixties with acute or convalescent COVID-19. The CDR3 runs from the conserved cysteine through the conserved F or W. The order of the fields is V gene, D gene, clone size, J gene, CDR3 protein, CDR3 DNA. The D gene is left open where the match is weak. A row's size may be missing; if present it is once, few, many or a size class.

TRBV3-1/TRBV3-2,TRBD2,NA,TRBJ2-5,CASSHPTRGVGETQYF,TGTGCCAGCAGCCACCCGACCCGGGGGGTTGGAGAGACCCAGTACTTC
TRBV12-5,NA,NA,TRBJ2-6,CASGLARLGQRGTF,TGTGCTAGTGGTTTAGCTCGATTGGGCCAACGGGGGACTTTC
TRBV19,TRBD2,once,TRBJ2-1,CASSIGLAGGFGHEQFF,TGTGCCAGTAGTATTGGACTAGCGGGGGGGTTTGGGCATGAGCAGTTCTTC
TRBV19,TRBD2,few,TRBJ2-3,CASSIDRTSGGNPSTDTQYF,TGTGCCAGTAGTATAGATCGGACTAGCGGGGGGAACCCTAGCACAGATACGCAGTATTTT
TRBV9,TRBD1,NA,TRBJ2-2,CASSAGQGGNTGELFF,TGTGCCAGCAGCGCGGGACAGGGGGGGAACACCGGGGAGCTGTTTTTT
TRBV9,TRBD1,NA,TRBJ2-3,CASSRWTGTTGDTQYF,TGTGCCAGCAGTCGATGGACAGGTACTACGGGGGATACGCAGTATTTT
TRBV5-6,NA,NA,TRBJ1-1,CASSFQIRGERNTEAFF,TGTGCCAGCAGCTTCCAGATTCGAGGAGAAAGAAACACTGAAGCTTTCTTT
TRBV4-2,NA,NA,TRBJ1-1,CASSQPTGITEAFF,TGTGCCAGCAGCCAGCCCACAGGGATCACTGAAGCTTTCTTT
TRBV2,TRBD1,NA,TRBJ2-7,CASSVTGMSYEQYF,TGTGCCAGCAGTGTGACAGGGATGTCCTACGAGCAGTACTTC
TRBV2,TRBD1,NA,TRBJ1-4,CASSGQGYEKLFF,TGTGCCAGCAGCGGACAGGGATACGAAAAACTGTTTTTT
TRBV21-1,NA,NA,TRBJ1-2,CASSTDRNGYTF,TGTGCCAGCAGCACGGACAGGAATGGCTACACCTTC
TRBV9,TRBD2,NA,TRBJ2-7,CASSPRTSGGGEQYF,TGTGCCAGCAGCCCACGGACTAGCGGGGGGGGCGAGCAGTACTTC
TRBV7-8,TRBD1,NA,TRBJ2-3,CASSFTGVQTDTQYF,TGTGCCAGCAGCTTCACAGGGGTACAAACAGATACGCAGTATTTT
TRBV7-2,TRBD1,NA,TRBJ1-4,CASSFDRGHEWKLFF,TGTGCCAGCAGCTTTGACAGGGGACATGAGTGGAAACTGTTTTTT
TRBV18,NA,NA,TRBJ1-1,CASSPSDGGEAFF,TGTGCCAGCTCACCTTCGGACGGGGGTGAAGCTTTCTTT
TRBV28,TRBD2,NA,TRBJ2-7,CASRLAGGFSYEQYF,TGTGCCAGCAGACTAGCGGGGGGTTTCTCCTACGAGCAGTACTTC
TRBV7-9,NA,few,TRBJ1-1,CASSFSTGTEAFF,TGTGCCAGCAGCTTTTCAACCGGCACTGAAGCTTTCTTT
TRBV6-5,TRBD2,NA,TRBJ2-7,CASSSSGGPTYEQYF,TGTGCCAGCTCGTCTAGCGGGGGCCCAACCTACGAGCAGTACTTC
TRBV15,NA,NA,TRBJ2-3,CATSREHRTTGTQYF,TGTGCCACCAGCAGAGAGCACAGAACGACAGGTACGCAGTATTTT
TRBV6-5,TRBD2,NA,TRBJ2-7,CASSNLAGGHYEQYF,TGTGCCAGCAGTAACCTAGCGGGGGGTCACTACGAGCAGTACTTC
TRBV19,TRBD1,NA,TRBJ1-6,CASSLRTGTNSPLHF,TGTGCCAGTAGTTTGCGGACAGGGACTAATTCACCCCTCCACTTT
TRBV29-1,TRBD1,NA,TRBJ1-2,CSVGQGDYGYTF,TGCAGCGTTGGACAGGGGGACTATGGCTACACCTTC
TRBV11-2,NA,NA,TRBJ2-7,CASSLQGYEQYF,TGTGCCAGCAGCTTACAGGGTTACGAGCAGTACTTC
TRBV4-2,NA,NA,TRBJ1-6,CASSQDAGGGNSPLHF,TGTGCCAGCAGCCAAGATGCGGGGGGTGGGAATTCACCCCTCCACTTT
TRBV30,NA,NA,TRBJ1-3,CAWSVRQVSGNTIYF,TGTGCCTGGAGTGTAAGACAGGTCTCTGGAAACACCATATATTTT
TRBV13,TRBD1,NA,TRBJ1-3,CASSLFQGASGNTIYF,TGTGCCAGCAGCTTGTTTCAGGGGGCGTCTGGAAACACCATATATTTT
TRBV5-1,NA,once,TRBJ2-3,CATGGADTQYF,TGCGCCACCGGAGGGGCAGATACGCAGTATTTT
TRBV24-1,NA,NA,TRBJ2-2,CATSVQGRTGELFF,TGTGCCACCAGTGTCCAGGGGCGGACCGGGGAGCTGTTTTTT
TRBV10-3,TRBD2,NA,TRBJ2-3,CAISPRSSGVTVWTDTQYF,TGTGCCATCAGTCCCAGATCTAGCGGGGTTACCGTGTGGACAGATACGCAGTATTTT
TRBV2,NA,once,TRBJ2-2,CASSLRGKDTLRNTGELFF,TGTGCCAGCAGCCTCAGGGGAAAGGACACACTTAGGAACACCGGGGAGCTGTTTTTT
TRBV9,TRBD1,NA,TRBJ1-3,CASSEGQGAGGNTIYF,TGTGCCAGCAGCGAAGGACAGGGGGCCGGTGGAAACACCATATATTTT